This T cell receptor beta chain was sequenced for a study of blood T cells in healthy people across ages. A second about 6 to 12 cycle PCR used barcoded and J-beta primers. TCRdb reprocessed the 5' RACE reads via MiXCR and lists one record per CDR3 protein. The data contain about 620,000 distinct CDR3 sequences, roughly 21% of them seen just once; the ten biggest clones take up approximately 3.6%. This clonotype was counted ten times or more. Germline CDR1 and CDR2: MNHEY and SVGEGT. V lost 0 bases to trimming and J lost 5 bases, with 15 bases between them. The CDR3 is 16 amino acids. The sequenced material came from blood. This TCR was recovered from a man in his 70s in good health. The V call is TRBV6-2 or TRBV6-3, the J call TRBJ2-3; D possibly corresponds to TRBD1 (5 bases). This CDR3 is CASSYSKDTARDTQYF. CDR3 DNA sequence: TGTGCCAGCAGTTACTCGAAGGACACGGCACGAGATACGCAGTATTTT.